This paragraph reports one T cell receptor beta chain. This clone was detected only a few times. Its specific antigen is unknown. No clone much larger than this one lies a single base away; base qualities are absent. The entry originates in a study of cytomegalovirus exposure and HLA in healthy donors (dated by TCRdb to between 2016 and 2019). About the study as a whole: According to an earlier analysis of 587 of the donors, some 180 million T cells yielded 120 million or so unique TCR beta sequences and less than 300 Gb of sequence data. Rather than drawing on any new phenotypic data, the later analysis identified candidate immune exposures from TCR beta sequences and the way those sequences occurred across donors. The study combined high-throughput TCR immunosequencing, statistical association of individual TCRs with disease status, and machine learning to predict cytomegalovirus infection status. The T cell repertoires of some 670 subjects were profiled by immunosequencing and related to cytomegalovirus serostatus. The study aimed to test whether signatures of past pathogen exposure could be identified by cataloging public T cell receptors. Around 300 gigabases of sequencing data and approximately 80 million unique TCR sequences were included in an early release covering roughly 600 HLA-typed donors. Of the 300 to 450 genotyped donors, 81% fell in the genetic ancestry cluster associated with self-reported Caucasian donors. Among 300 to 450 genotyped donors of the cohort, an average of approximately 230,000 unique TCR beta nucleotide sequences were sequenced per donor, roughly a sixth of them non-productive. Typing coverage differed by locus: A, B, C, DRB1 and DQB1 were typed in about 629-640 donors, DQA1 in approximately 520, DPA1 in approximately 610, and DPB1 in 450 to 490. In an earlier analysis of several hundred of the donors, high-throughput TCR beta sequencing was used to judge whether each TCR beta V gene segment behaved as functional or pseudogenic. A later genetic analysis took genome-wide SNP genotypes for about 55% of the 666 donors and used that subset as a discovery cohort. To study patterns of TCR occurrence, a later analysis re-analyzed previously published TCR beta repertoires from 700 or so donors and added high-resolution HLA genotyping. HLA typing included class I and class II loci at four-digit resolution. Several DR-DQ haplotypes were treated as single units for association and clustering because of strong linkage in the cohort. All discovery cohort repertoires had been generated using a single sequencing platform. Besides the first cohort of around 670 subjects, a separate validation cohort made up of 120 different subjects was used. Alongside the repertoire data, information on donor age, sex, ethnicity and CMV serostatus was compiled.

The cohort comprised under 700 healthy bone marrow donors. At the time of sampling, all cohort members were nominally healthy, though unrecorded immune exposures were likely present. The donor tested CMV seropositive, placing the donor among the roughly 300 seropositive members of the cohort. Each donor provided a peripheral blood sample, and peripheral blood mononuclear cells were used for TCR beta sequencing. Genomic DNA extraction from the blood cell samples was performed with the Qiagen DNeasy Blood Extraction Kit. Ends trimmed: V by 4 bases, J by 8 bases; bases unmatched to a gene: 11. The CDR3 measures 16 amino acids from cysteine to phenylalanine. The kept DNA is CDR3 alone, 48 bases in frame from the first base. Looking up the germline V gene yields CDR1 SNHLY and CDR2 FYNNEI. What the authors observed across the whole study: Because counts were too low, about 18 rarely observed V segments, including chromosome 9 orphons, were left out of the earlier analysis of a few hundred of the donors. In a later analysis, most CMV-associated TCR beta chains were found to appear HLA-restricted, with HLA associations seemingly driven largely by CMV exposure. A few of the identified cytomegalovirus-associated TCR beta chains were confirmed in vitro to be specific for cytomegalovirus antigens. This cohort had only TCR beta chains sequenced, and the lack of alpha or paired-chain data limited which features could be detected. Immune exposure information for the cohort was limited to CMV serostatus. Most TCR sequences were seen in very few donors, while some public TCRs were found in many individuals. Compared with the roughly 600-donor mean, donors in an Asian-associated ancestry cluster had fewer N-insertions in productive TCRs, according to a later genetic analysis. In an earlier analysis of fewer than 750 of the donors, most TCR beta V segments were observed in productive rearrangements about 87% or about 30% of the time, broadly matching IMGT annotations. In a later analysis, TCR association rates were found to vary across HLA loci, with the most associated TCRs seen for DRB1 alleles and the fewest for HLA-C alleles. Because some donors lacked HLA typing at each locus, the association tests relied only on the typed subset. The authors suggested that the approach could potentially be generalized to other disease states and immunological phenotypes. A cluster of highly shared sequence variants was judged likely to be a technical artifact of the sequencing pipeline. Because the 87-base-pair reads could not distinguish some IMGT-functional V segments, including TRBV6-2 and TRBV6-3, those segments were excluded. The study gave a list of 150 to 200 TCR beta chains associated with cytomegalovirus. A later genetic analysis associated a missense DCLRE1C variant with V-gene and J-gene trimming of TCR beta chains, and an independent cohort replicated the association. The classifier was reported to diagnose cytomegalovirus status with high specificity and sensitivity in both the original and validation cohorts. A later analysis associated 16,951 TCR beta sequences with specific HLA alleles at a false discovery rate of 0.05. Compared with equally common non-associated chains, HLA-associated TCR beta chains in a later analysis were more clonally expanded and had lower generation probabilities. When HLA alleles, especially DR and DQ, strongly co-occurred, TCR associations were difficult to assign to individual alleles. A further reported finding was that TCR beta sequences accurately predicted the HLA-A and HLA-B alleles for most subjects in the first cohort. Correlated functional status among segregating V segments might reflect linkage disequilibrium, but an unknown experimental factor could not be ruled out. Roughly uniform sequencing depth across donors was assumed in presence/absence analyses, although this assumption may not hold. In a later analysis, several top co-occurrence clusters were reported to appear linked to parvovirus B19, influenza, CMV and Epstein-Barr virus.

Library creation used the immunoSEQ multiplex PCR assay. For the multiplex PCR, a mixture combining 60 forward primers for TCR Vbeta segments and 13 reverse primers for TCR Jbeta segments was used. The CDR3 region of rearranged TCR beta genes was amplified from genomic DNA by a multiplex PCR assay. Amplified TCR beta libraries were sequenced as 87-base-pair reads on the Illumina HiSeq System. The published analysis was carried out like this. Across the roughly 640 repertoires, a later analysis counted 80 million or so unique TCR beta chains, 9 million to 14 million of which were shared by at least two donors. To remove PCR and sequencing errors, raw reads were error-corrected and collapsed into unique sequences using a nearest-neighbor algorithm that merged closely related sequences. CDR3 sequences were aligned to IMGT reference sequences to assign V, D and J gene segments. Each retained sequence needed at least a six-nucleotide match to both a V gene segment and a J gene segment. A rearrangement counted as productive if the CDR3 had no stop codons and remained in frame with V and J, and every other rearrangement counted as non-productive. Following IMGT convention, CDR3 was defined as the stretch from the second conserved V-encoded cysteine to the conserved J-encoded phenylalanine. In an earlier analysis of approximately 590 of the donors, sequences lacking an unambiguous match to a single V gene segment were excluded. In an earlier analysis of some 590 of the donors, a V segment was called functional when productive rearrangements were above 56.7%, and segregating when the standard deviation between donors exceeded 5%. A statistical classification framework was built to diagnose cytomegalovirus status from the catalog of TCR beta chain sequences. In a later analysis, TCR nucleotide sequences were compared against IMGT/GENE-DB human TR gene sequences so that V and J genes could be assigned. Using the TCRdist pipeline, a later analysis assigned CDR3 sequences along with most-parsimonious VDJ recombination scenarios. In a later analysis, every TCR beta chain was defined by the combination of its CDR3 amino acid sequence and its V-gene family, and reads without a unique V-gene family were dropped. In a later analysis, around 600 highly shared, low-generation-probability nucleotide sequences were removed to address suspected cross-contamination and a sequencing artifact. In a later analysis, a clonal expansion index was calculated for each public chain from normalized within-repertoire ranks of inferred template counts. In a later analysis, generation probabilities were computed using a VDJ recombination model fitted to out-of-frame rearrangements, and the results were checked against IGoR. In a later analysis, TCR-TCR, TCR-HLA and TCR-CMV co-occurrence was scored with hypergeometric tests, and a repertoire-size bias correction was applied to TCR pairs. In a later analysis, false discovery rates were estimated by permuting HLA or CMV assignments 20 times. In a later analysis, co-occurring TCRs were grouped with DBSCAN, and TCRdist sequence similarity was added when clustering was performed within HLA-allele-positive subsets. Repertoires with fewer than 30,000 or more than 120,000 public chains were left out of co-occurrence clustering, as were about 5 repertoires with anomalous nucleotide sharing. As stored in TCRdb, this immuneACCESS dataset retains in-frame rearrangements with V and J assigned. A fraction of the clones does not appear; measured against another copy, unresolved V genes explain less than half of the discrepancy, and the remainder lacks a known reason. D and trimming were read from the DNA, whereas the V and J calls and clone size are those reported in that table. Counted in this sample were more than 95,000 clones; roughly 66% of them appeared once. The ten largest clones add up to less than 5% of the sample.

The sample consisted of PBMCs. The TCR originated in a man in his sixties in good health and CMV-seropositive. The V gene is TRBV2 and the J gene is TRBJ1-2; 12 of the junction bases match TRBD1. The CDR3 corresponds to CASSGPGTGGAWGYTF. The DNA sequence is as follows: TGTGCCAGCAGTGGACCCGGGACAGGGGGCGCGTGGGGCTACACCTTC.